This is a list of T cell receptor beta chains from one sample in a study of T cell changes during pregnancy in multiple sclerosis. The table came from immunoSEQ multiplex PCR; TCRdb's copy has only in-frame clones and leaves some out. Seen here are under 95,000 clones, roughly 91% observed once, and the top ten hold roughly 1.7%. The material was peripheral blood, obtained after pregnancy. All receptors come from a female donor in good health, enrolled as a control in a pregnancy study. Each CDR3 is given with its conserved first and last residue. Each record gives: clone size, V gene, J gene, D gene, CDR3 DNA, CDR3 protein. D genes are given only for firm matches. Clone size is given for some rows only: seen once, a few or many times, or a class if the clone is expanded.

.	TRBV28	TRBJ1-5	TRBD1	TGTGCCAGCAGTTTATGGGGCAGGGGGCGATTTCAGCCCCAGCATTTT	CASSLWGRGRFQPQHF
.	TRBV28	TRBJ2-1	TRBD2	TGTGCCAGCAGTTTATGGACTAGCGACTACAATGAGCAGTTCTTC	CASSLWTSDYNEQFF
.	TRBV5-1	TRBJ2-3	TRBD2	TGCGCCAGCAGCCCCGGGGGGGCCATGTACACAGATACGCAGTATTTT	CASSPGGAMYTDTQYF
.	TRBV10-3	TRBJ1-1	TRBD1	TGTGCCATCAGTGACCGCGGACAGGGGAACACTGAAGCTTTCTTT	CAISDRGQGNTEAFF
once	TRBV11-1	TRBJ1-1	.	TGTGCCAGCAGCCCGACGGGGGGCTCCTTCCTTCGAGCTTTCTTT	CASSPTGGSFLRAFF
once	TRBV2	TRBJ1-5	TRBD1	TGTGCCAGCGGAAAAAAAGGACAGGGCGGGCATCAGCCCCAGCATTTT	CASGKKGQGGHQPQHF
.	TRBV28	TRBJ1-5	TRBD1	TGTGCCAGCAGTCTCAACCCGACAGGGTACCAGCCCCAGCATTTT	CASSLNPTGYQPQHF
once	TRBV19	TRBJ2-1	TRBD1	TGTGCCAGTAGTATTTCCCCGGGACAGGGGGCGAGCAATGAGCAGTTCTTC	CASSISPGQGASNEQFF
.	TRBV27	TRBJ2-5	TRBD2	TGTGCCAGCAGTTTAGGGACCTCTGCGGGGGGTGGAGAGACCCAGTACTTC	CASSLGTSAGGGETQYF
.	TRBV4-3	TRBJ1-1	.	TGCGCCAGCAGCCAAGATCCCAGGGGTGGCACTGAAGCTTTCTTT	CASSQDPRGGTEAFF
.	TRBV5-4	TRBJ2-2	TRBD2	TGTGCCAGCAGCAGTATAGCGGGGGGCAACGCGAACACCGGGGAGCTGTTTTTT	CASSSIAGGNANTGELFF
.	TRBV19	TRBJ1-2	.	TGTGCCACCCACAGGGAGCCAAACTATGGCTACACCTTC	CATHREPNYGYTF
once	TRBV5-4	TRBJ1-1	.	TGTGCCAGCAGCGGGGGCGGGAACACTGAAGCTTTCTTT	CASSGGGNTEAFF
.	TRBV27	TRBJ2-1	.	TGTGCCAGCAGTTCAGAAATTGAGCAGTTCTTC	CASSSEIEQFF
.	TRBV5-1	TRBJ1-1	TRBD1	TGCGCCAGCAGCTTTGGGACAGGGGGCCTGGAAGCTTTCTTT	CASSFGTGGLEAFF
.	TRBV2	TRBJ2-5	.	TGTGCCAGCAGTGAAGGAGGATCTCAAGAGACCCAGTACTTC	CASSEGGSQETQYF
.	TRBV6-5	TRBJ1-5	TRBD1	TGTGCCAGCAGTTCTAACAGGGGGCCTCAGCCCCAGCATTTT	CASSSNRGPQPQHF
.	TRBV4-3	TRBJ1-3	TRBD1	TGCGCCAGCAGCCGAGGGACAGGATCTGGAAACACCATATATTTT	CASSRGTGSGNTIYF
once	TRBV7-9	TRBJ2-2	TRBD1	TGTGCCAGCAGCTTAAGACAGGGCAACACCGGGGAGCTGTTTTTT	CASSLRQGNTGELFF
.	TRBV14	TRBJ1-3	.	TGTGCCAGCAGCCATATGACTTATGGAAACACCATATATTTT	CASSHMTYGNTIYF
.	TRBV6-9	TRBJ2-5	TRBD2	TGTGCCAGCAGTTATAAGACTAGCGGGGGGGCTTCCCAAGAGACCCAGTACTTC	CASSYKTSGGASQETQYF
.	TRBV30	TRBJ2-3	TRBD2	TGTGCCTGGAGTGGGACTAGCGGCTTCACAGATATGCAGTATTTT	CAWSGTSGFTDMQYF
.	TRBV5-1	TRBJ1-2	.	TGCGCCAGCAGCTCCGCCTCTCCTCTGTCTATCCCGGGAAATGGCTACACCTTC	CASSSASPLSIPGNGYTF
.	TRBV7-2	TRBJ2-5	.	TGTGCCTCTAAACAGGGCTCGGGAGAGACCCAGTACTTC	CASKQGSGETQYF
.	TRBV2	TRBJ2-3	.	TGTGCCAGCATGGGTGGAGCTCGGAATACGCAGTATTTT	CASMGGARNTQYF
.	TRBV30	TRBJ2-2	.	TGTGCCTGGAGGACAGCGAACACCGGGGAGCTGTTTTTT	CAWRTANTGELFF
.	TRBV28	TRBJ1-6	TRBD1	TGTGCAGTCCCAGGGGGCAGGTCCTATAATTCACCCCTCCACTTT	CAVPGGRSYNSPLHF
once	TRBV15	TRBJ1-2	.	TGTGCCACCAGCAGAGATCGAGATGGACAGTTCTATGGCTACACCTTC	CATSRDRDGQFYGYTF
once	TRBV19	TRBJ2-1	.	TGTGCCAGTAGTTTCCGGGGAGGGGGCAATGAGCAGTTCTTC	CASSFRGGGNEQFF
.	TRBV4-3	TRBJ1-5	.	TGCGCCAGCAGCCAATCCAAGGGGCTTGGTCAGCCCCAGCATTTT	CASSQSKGLGQPQHF
.	TRBV7-9	TRBJ2-7	.	TGTGCCAGCTATAGGGGGGGTCCCTCCTACGAGCAGTACTTC	CASYRGGPSYEQYF
.	TRBV7-6	TRBJ2-7	.	TGTGCCAGCAGCTTAGGGCCTAGCGCCGAGCAGTACTTC	CASSLGPSAEQYF
once	TRBV6-4	TRBJ2-1	TRBD1	TGTGCCAGCCAGGAAAGGGCAGGGGGAAATGAGCAGTTCTTC	CASQERAGGNEQFF
once	TRBV7-3	TRBJ2-2	TRBD1	TGTGCCAGCAGCTTATTACCTCCCGGGACAGGGGGCCGGTGGGACGGGGAGCTGTTTTTT	CASSLLPPGTGGRWDGELFF
.	TRBV14	TRBJ2-7	TRBD1	TGTGCCAGCAGCCAACAAAGAACACAGGGGAACGAGCAGTACTTC	CASSQQRTQGNEQYF
.	TRBV11-2	TRBJ1-2	TRBD1	TGTGCCAGCAGGGCCTTGGGACAGCCCTCTTACGGCTACACCTTC	CASRALGQPSYGYTF